This T cell receptor (beta chain) was recorded in a study of blood T cell repertoires in COVID-19. Study overall: The origin of the acute and convalescent COVID-19 samples was the United States, Italy and Spain.

Looked up from germline, CDR1 is KGHDR and CDR2 is SFDVKD. The CDR3 totals 16 residues. V lost 3 bases to trimming and J lost 1 base, with 12 bases between them. This clone was observed once. Here immunoSEQ multiplex PCR was the method, and the copy in TCRdb shows in-frame clones only, minus some. The sample has approximately 280,000 clones; roughly 90% are singletons. The receptor was isolated from a woman aged 60 to 75 with acute or convalescent COVID-19. The chain carries TRBV24-1 and TRBJ1-5, with unresolved D. The sequencing sample was made of peripheral blood. CDR3 sequence: CATSDPRGGSNQPQHF. The DNA for the CDR3 is TGTGCCACCAGTGATCCCCGGGGTGGGAGCAATCAGCCCCAGCATTTT.